Described below is a single TCR beta chain sequence and its context. Its antigen is not known. Study observations and caveats: Greatest tumor Treg TCR overlap was with tumor naive CD4+ cells. The larger-cohort validation was restricted to a single TCR beta V-J rearrangement rather than whole repertoires.

After constant-region reverse-primer amplification, full-length variable regions underwent semi-nested PCR with Nested Universal Primer A. MiXCR, run by TCRdb on the 5' RACE reads, gives a single entry per CDR3 protein. This sample yields around 55,000 distinct CDR3 sequences, of which less than 25% are seen a single time; 3.2% belongs to the top ten. The CDR3 runs to 16 residues. The V end lost 6 bases, the J end lost 4 bases, and 18 bases lay between the germline ends. Tregs were sorted as CD4+CD25+CD127-/low cells. The sequenced sample consisted of tumor-infiltrating Tregs sorted from the breast tumor. This chain links TRBV12-3 or TRBV12-4 with TRBJ2-2; maybe TRBD1 (5 bases). The receptor was isolated from a female donor with breast cancer. The CDR3 sequence is CASSSDRPPVTGELFF. CDR3 coding DNA: TGTGCCAGCAGCTCAGACAGACCTCCGGTCACCGGGGAGCTGTTTTTT.